Listed here are 16 T cell receptor beta chains from one sample, sequenced in a study of blood T cell repertoires in COVID-19 (dated by TCRdb to the early 2020s). The method was the immunoSEQ multiplex PCR assay. TCRdb retrieved this table from immuneACCESS and kept in-frame rearrangements only. Not all clones are present; in checked studies, unresolved V genes account for under half, and no reason is known for the remainder. This sample lists approximately 150,000 clones; roughly 79% were detected once. The ten biggest clones cover 7% to 9% of the sample. Sequenced material: peripheral blood. Every receptor here comes from a man aged 45-65 years with active or convalescent COVID-19.

J is TRBJ2-1 and V is TRBV24-1, with D possibly TRBD2 on 6 matching bases. Germline CDR1 KGHDR, CDR2 SFDVKD. Deletions cut 5 bases from V and 9 bases from J, with 16 bases between. CDR3 length: 14 residues. Here the CDR3 reads CATSGLGERGEQFF. The CDR3 DNA sequence: TGTGCCACCAGTGGACTAGGTGAAAGGGGTGAGCAGTTCTTC.

The chain links TRBV27 to TRBJ1-2; TRBD1 matches 9 bases. This CDR3 has 15 amino acids. The ends lost 6 bases at V and 5 bases at J; junction bases unmatched: 10. The germline V gene has CDR1 MNHEY and CDR2 SMNVEV (reference sequence). The CDR3 DNA sequence: TGTGCCAGCAGAATGGAGGGACAGGGATTTTATGGCTACACCTTC. Encoded protein: CASRMEGQGFYGYTF.

The chain recombines TRBV19 with TRBJ2-7; the D is unclear. The ends were cut back, 4 bases at V and 2 bases at J, with 9 bases in the middle. From germline, CDR1 is LNHDA and CDR2 SQIVND (reference sequence). This CDR3 comprises 13 residues. CDR3 sequence (DNA): TGTGCCAGTAGTAGTCGCAGGCCCTACGAGCAGTACTTC. Translated: CASSSRRPYEQYF.

The V call is TRBV7-8, the J call TRBJ1-6, with 7 bases lining up with TRBD1. CDR3 length equals 14 residues. Unmatched junction bases numbered 3, after V lost 5 bases and J lost 5 bases. Germline V gene data show CDR1 as SGHVS and CDR2 as FQNEAQ. CDR3 in DNA: TGTGCCAGCAGCACGGACAGGAATAATTCACCCCTCCACTTT. Its translation: CASSTDRNNSPLHF.

The rearrangement joins TRBV6-5 to TRBJ1-2; no firm D call. Germline loops: CDR1 MNHEY, CDR2 SVGAGI. The V and J ends lost 0 bases and 7 bases respectively, with 12 bases between them. The CDR3 has 14 residues. The CDR3 spells CASSYSPVIGGYTF. The CDR3 nucleotides are TGTGCCAGCAGTTACTCGCCGGTTATCGGTGGCTACACCTTC.

As DNA, the CDR3 is TGTGCCAGCAGTTGGGGACTAGACGCCCAGTACTTC. Protein sequence: CASSWGLDAQYF. This rearrangement joins TRBV6-6 to TRBJ2-5; TRBD2 agrees at 8 bases. The junction had 4 bases not matched to a gene; V was cut back by 4 bases and J by 9 bases. CDR1 is MNHNY, CDR2 SVGAGI, per germline (reference sequence). This CDR3 comprises 12 residues.

V and J are TRBV5-1 and TRBJ2-7, with 14 bases identical to TRBD2. Looked up from germline, CDR1 is SGHRS and CDR2 is YFSETQ. This CDR3 is 16 amino acids long. After removal of 0 bases from V and 3 bases from J, the junction contained 2 bases not matched to a gene. CDR3 in DNA: TGCGCCAGCAGCTTGGGACTAGCGGGAGGGTTCTACGAGCAGTACTTC. This gives the protein CASSLGLAGGFYEQYF.

This clone was seen once. This rearrangement joins TRBV19 to TRBJ2-3; possibly TRBD2 for D (5 bases). Germline assignment: CDR1 LNHDA and CDR2 SQIVND (reference sequence). Trimming removed 6 bases at V and 11 bases at J, with 15 bases between. The CDR3 totals 12 residues. This CDR3 is CASSTPRAGQYF. The CDR3 nucleotides read TGTGCCAGTAGCACCCCCCGGGCGGGGCAGTATTTT.

The chain employs TRBV5-1 and TRBJ1-4; D not certain. V was cut by 0 bases and J by 0 bases, with 9 bases left in between. Per germline, CDR1 SGHRS and CDR2 YFSETQ. The length of the CDR3 is 16 residues. This CDR3 is CASSLDPSATNEKLFF. The CDR3 DNA sequence: TGCGCCAGCAGCTTGGACCCCAGCGCAACTAATGAAAAACTGTTTTTT.

This clone was picked up a small number of times. The chain carries TRBV11-2 and TRBJ2-1, with 13 bases fitting TRBD2. The germline V gene has CDR1 SGHAT and CDR2 FQNNGV. Trimming removed 1 base from V and 12 bases from J; junction bases left unmatched: 6. The CDR3 length is 15 residues. This chain's CDR3 is CASSLGVLAGGGQFF. The DNA of the CDR3 is TGTGCCAGCAGCTTAGGGGTACTAGCGGGAGGGGGGCAGTTCTTC.

V and J are TRBV11-2 and TRBJ2-7; no reliable D call. CDR3 length: 14 residues. Deletions cut 2 bases from V and 4 bases from J, with 12 bases between. CDR1 SGHAT and CDR2 FQNNGV come from the germline V gene. The CDR3 loop reads CASSLSQEPYEQYF. The CDR3 nucleotides read TGTGCCAGCAGCTTATCCCAGGAACCTTACGAGCAGTACTTC.

The genes are TRBV5-1 and TRBJ2-5; 13 bases align to TRBD2. Germline V gene data show CDR1 as SGHRS and CDR2 as YFSETQ. This CDR3 comprises 16 residues. V lost 5 bases, J lost 4 bases, and 8 bases stayed unmatched. This CDR3 is CASSWGLAGKGETQYF. The CDR3 nucleotides are TGCGCCAGCAGTTGGGGACTAGCGGGAAAGGGAGAGACCCAGTACTTC.

The chain links TRBV3-1 (or the pseudogene TRBV3-2) to TRBJ1-3; D unresolved. The germline V gene encodes CDR1 LGHDT and CDR2 YNNKEL (reference sequence). V shed 1 base and J shed 0 bases, with 7 bases lying between them. There are 15 residues in the CDR3. CDR3 sequence: CASSQVAFSGNTIYF. CDR3 in DNA: TGTGCCAGCAGCCAAGTGGCTTTCTCTGGAAACACCATATATTTT.

J is TRBJ2-3 and V is TRBV11-3; a weak D match, TRBD1 (5 bases). The CDR3 is made up of 14 amino acids. CDR1 SGHNT and CDR2 YENEEA come from the germline V gene. Trimming shortened V by 1 base and J by 5 bases, and 10 bases separated the two germline ends. The CDR3 loop reads CASSLGGTRDTQYF. The DNA for the CDR3 is TGTGCCAGCAGCTTAGGGGGCACGAGAGATACGCAGTATTTT.

This chain joins TRBV27 and TRBJ2-3; D remains ambiguous. Germline loops: CDR1 MNHEY, CDR2 SMNVEV (reference sequence). Trimming pared 3 bases from V and 4 bases from J, leaving 11 bases between. The CDR3 loop spans 14 amino acids. The CDR3 loop is CASSFRVSPDTQYF. CDR3 DNA: TGTGCCAGCAGTTTTCGGGTCTCCCCAGATACGCAGTATTTT.

This clone was recorded a few times. The V and J genes are TRBV6-2 or TRBV6-3 and TRBJ2-1; 14 bases fit TRBD2. Germline CDR1 is MNHEY and CDR2 is SVGEGT. J was trimmed by 6 bases and V by 5 bases; bases with no gene match: 9. There are 17 residues in the CDR3. The CDR3 region is CASSGAPGTSGSNEQFF. The CDR3 bases are TGTGCCAGCAGTGGAGCTCCCGGGACTAGCGGGAGCAATGAGCAGTTCTTC.